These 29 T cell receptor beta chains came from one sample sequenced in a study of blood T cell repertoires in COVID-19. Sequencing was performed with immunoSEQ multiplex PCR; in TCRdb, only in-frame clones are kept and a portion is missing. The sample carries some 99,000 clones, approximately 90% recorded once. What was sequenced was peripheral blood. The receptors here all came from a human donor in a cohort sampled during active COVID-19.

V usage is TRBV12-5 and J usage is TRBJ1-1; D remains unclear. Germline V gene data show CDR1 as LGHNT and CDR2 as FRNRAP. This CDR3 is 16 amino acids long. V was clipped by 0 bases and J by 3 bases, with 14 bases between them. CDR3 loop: CASGLVLQQLDTEAFF. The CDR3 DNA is TGTGCTAGTGGTTTGGTACTTCAACAGTTGGACACTGAAGCTTTCTTT.

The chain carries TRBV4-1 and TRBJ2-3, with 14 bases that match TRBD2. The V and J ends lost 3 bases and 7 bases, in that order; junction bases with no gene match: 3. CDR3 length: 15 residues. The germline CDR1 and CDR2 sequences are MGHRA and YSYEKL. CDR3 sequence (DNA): TGCGCCAGCAGCCAGACTAGCGGGAGGGCCTATACGCAGTATTTT. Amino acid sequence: CASSQTSGRAYTQYF.

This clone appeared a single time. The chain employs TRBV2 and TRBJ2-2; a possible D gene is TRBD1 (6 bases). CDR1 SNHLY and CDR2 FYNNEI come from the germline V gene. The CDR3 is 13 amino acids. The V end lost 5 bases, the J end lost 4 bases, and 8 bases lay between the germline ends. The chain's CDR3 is CASSQQGTGELFF. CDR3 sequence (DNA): TGTGCCAGCAGTCAACAGGGCACCGGGGAGCTGTTTTTT.

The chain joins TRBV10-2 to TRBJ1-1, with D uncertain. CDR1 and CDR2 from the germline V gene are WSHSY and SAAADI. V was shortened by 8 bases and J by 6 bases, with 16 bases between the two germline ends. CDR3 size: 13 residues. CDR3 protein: CASCVRIGSEAFF. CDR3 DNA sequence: TGCGCCAGCTGTGTGAGGATCGGGTCTGAAGCTTTCTTT.

CDR3 region: CAISGGLDLREQFF. CDR3 DNA: TGTGCCATCAGTGGGGGACTAGATCTTCGTGAGCAGTTCTTC. The gene calls are TRBV10-3 and TRBJ2-1; TRBD2 agrees at 8 bases. Germline V gives CDR1 ENHRY, CDR2 SYGVKD. The CDR3 totals 14 residues. Trimming removed 4 bases from V and 9 bases from J; junction bases left unmatched: 8.

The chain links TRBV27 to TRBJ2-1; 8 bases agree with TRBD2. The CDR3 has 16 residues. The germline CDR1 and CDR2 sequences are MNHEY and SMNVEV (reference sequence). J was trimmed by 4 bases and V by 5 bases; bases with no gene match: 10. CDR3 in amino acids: CASSRSGAARYNEQFF. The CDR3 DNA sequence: TGTGCCAGCAGTCGTAGCGGGGCGGCCAGGTACAATGAGCAGTTCTTC.

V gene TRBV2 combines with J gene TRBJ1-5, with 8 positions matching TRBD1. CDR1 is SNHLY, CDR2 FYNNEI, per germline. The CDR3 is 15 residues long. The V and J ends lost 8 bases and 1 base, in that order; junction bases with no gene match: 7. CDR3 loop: CASERQGLSNQPQHF. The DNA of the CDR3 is TGTGCCAGCGAACGACAGGGGCTAAGCAATCAGCCCCAGCATTTT.

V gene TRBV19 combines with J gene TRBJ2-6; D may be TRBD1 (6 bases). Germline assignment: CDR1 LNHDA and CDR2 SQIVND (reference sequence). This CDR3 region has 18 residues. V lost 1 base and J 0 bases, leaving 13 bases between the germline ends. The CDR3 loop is CASSIGAQGSSGANVLTF. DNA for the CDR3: TGTGCCAGTAGTATAGGCGCTCAGGGGAGCTCTGGGGCCAACGTCCTGACTTTC.

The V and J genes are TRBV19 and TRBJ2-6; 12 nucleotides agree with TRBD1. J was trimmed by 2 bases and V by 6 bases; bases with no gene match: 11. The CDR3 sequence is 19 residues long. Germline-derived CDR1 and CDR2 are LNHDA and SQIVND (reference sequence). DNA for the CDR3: TGTGCCAGTAGGGAGGGACAGGGGGCGCAATGGGCTGGGGCCAACGTCCTGACTTTC. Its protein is CASREGQGAQWAGANVLTF.

The CDR3 is CASSHYRGHDTDTQYF. Written as DNA, the CDR3 is TGTGCCAGCAGCCACTACAGGGGGCACGACACAGATACGCAGTATTTT. The genes are TRBV3-1 (or the pseudogene TRBV3-2) and TRBJ2-3; 9 bases line up with TRBD1. J lost 2 bases, V lost 3 bases, and 6 bases had no gene match. The CDR3 consists of 16 residues. Germline assignment: CDR1 LGHDT and CDR2 YNNKEL (reference sequence).

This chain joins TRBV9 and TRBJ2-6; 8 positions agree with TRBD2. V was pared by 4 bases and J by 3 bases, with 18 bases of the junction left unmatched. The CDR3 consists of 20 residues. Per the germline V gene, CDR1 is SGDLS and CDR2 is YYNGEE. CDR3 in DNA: TGTGCCAGCAGCATCCCAAAGGATAGCGGGGCTTTGGTTGGGGCCAACGTCCTGACTTTC. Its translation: CASSIPKDSGALVGANVLTF.

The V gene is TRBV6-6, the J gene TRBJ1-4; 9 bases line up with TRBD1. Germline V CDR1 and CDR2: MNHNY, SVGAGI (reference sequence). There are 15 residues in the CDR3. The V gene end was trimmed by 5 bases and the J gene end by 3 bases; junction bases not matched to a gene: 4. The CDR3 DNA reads TGTGCCAGCAGTCCCCGGGACAGGGCTAATGAAAAACTGTTTTTT. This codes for CASSPRDRANEKLFF.

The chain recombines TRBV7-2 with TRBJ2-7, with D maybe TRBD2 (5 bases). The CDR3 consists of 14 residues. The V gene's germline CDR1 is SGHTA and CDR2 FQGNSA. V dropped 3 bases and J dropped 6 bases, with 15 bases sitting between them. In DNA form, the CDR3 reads TGTGCCAGCAGCTTTGTCCGGGATGCAGCCGAGCAGTACTTC. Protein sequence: CASSFVRDAAEQYF.

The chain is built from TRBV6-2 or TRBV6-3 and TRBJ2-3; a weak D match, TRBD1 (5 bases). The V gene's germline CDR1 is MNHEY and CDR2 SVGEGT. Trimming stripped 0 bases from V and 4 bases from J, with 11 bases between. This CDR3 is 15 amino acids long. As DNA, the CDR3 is TGTGCCAGCAGTTACTCGACAAGGGGTGCAGATACGCAGTATTTT. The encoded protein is CASSYSTRGADTQYF.

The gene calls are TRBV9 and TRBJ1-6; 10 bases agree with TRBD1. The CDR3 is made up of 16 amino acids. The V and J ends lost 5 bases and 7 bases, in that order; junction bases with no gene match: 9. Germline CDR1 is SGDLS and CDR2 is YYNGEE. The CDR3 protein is CASSATGGAENSPLHF. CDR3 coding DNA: TGTGCCAGCAGTGCGACAGGGGGCGCGGAGAATTCACCCCTCCACTTT.

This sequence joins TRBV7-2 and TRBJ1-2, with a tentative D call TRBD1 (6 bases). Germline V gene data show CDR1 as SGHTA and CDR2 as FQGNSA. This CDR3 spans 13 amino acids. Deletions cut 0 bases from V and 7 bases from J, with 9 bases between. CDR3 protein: CASSLATGFGYTF. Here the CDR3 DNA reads TGTGCCAGCAGCTTAGCTACAGGGTTTGGCTACACCTTC.

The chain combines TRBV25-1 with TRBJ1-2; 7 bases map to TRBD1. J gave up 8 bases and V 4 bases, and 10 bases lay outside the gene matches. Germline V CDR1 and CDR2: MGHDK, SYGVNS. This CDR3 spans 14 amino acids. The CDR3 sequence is CASSAPWQGVGYTF. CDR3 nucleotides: TGTGCCAGCAGTGCCCCCTGGCAGGGGGTCGGCTACACCTTC.

CDR3 sequence (DNA): TGTGCCAGCGGGGGGGCGGGAAATACGCAGTATTTT. Amino acids: CASGGAGNTQYF. The chain joins TRBV25-1 to TRBJ2-3, with D maybe TRBD2 (7 bases). The V end was cut by 8 bases, the J end by 7 bases, with 13 bases between. CDR3 size: 12 residues. Germline V gives CDR1 MGHDK, CDR2 SYGVNS.

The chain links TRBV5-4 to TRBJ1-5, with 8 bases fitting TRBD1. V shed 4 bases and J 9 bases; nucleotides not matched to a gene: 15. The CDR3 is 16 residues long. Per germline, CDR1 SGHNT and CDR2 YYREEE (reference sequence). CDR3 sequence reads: CASSPDRGTGRGPQHF. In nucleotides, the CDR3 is TGTGCCAGCAGCCCAGACCGAGGGACAGGACGGGGGCCCCAGCATTTT.

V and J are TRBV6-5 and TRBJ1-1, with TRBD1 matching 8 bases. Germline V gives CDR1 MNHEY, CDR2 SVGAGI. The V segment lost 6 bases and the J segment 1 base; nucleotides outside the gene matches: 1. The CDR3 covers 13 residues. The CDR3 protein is CASSDRGNTEAFF. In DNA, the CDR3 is TGTGCCAGCAGCGACAGGGGGAACACTGAAGCTTTCTTT.

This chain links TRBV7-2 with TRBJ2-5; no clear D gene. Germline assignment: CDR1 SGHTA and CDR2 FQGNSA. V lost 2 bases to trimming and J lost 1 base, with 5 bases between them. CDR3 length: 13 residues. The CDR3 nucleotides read TGTGCCAGCAGCTTATGGAGCCAAGAGACCCAGTACTTC. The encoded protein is CASSLWSQETQYF.

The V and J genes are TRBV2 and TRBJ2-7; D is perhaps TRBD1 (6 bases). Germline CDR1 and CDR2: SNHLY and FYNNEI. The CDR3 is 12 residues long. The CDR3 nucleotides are TGTGCTACAGGGCTTGGTCTCTCCGAGCAGTACTTC. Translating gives CATGLGLSEQYF.

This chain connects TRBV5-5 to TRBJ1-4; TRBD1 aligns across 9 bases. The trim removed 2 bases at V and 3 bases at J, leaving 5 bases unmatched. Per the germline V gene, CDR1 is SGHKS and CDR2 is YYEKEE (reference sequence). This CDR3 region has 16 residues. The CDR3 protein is CASSLPGQGSNEKLFF. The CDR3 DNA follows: TGTGCCAGCAGCTTACCCGGACAGGGGTCTAATGAAAAACTGTTTTTT.

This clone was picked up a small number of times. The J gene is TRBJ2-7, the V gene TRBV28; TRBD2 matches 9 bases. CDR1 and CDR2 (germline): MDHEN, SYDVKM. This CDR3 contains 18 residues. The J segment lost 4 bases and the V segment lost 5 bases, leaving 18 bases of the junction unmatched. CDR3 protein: CASSTGTSTQRGPYEQYF. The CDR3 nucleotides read TGTGCCAGCAGTACCGGGACTAGCACCCAGCGGGGACCTTACGAGCAGTACTTC. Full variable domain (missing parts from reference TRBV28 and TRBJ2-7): DVKVTQSSRYLVKRTGEKVFLECVQDMDHENMFWYRQDPGLGLRLIYFSYDVKMKEKGDIPEGYSVSREKKERFSLILESASTNQTSMYLCASSTGTSTQRGPYEQYFGPGTRLTVT.

The CDR3, as DNA: TGTGCCAGCAGTTTAGTCGGCGGGGGCTCCTACAATGAGCAGTTCTTC. Amino acid sequence: CASSLVGGGSYNEQFF. The rearrangement links TRBV28 to TRBJ2-1; 7 bases are shared with TRBD2. After removal of 2 bases from V and 0 bases from J, the junction contained 4 bases not matched to a gene. CDR3 length: 16 amino acids. CDR1 and CDR2 from the germline V gene are MDHEN and SYDVKM.

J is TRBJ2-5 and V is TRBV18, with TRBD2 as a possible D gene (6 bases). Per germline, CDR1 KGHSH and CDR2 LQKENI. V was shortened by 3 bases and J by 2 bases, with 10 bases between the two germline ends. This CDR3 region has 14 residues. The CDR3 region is CASSPGSGQETQYF. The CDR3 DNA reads TGTGCCAGCTCACCGGGGAGCGGGCAAGAGACCCAGTACTTC.

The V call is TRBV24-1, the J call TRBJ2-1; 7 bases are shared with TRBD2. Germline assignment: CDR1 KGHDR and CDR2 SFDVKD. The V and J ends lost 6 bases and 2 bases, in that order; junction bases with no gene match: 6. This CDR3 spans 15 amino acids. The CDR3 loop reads CATSQAGRAYNEQFF. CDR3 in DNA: TGTGCCACCAGTCAAGCGGGGCGAGCCTACAATGAGCAGTTCTTC.

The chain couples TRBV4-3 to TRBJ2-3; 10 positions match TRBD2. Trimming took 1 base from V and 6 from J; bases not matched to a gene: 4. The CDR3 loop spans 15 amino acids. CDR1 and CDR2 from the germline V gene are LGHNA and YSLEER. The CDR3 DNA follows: TGCGCCAGCAGCCAAGCGCCAGCGGGAGGGGATACGCAGTATTTT. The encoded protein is CASSQAPAGGDTQYF.

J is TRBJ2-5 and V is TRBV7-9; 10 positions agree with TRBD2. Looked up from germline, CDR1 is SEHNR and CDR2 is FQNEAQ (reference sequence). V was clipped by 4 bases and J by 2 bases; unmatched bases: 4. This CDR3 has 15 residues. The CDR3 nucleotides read TGTGCCAGCAGCTCGGGACTAGCGCTTCAAGAGACCCAGTACTTC. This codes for CASSSGLALQETQYF.